This T cell receptor beta chain was observed in a study of PD-1 blockade in mismatch repair-deficient tumors. Study results and limitations: After pembrolizumab, tumor-resident clones rose rapidly, then generally contracted before radiologic responses.

PCR or immunohistochemistry showed mismatch repair deficiency in every enrolled patient. This clone was seen a single time. Its antigen is undetermined. Germline V gene lookup returns CDR1 SNHLY and CDR2 FYNNEI. The CDR3 is 16 residues long. Trimming removed 4 bases from V and 4 bases from J; junction bases left unmatched: 10. Libraries were prepared by immunoSEQ multiplex PCR; TCRdb keeps only in-frame clonotypes and omits some of them. The data contain about 130,000 clones, 85% to 90% of them singletons. The sample was peripheral blood, taken just over 70 weeks after starting pembrolizumab. The source of this sequence is an adult with mismatch repair-deficient cancer. This chain connects TRBV2 to TRBJ2-5; 9 bases align to TRBD1. The CDR3 DNA sequence: TGTGCCAGCAGTGCCACAGGGGGCGCGAGGAGAGAGACCCAGTACTTC. Protein sequence: CASSATGGARRETQYF.